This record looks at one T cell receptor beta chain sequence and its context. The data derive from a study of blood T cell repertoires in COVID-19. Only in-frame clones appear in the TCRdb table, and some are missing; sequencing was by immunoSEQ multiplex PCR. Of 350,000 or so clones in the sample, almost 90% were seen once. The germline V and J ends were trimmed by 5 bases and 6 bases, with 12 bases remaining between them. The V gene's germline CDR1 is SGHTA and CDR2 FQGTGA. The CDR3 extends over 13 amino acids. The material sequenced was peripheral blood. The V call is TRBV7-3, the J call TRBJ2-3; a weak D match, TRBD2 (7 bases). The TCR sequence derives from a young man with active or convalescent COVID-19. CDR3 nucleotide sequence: TGTGCCAGCAGCCTCGGGGGGCCGGATACGCAGTATTTT. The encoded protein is CASSLGGPDTQYF. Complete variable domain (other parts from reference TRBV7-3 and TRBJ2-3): GAGVSQTPSNKVTEKGKYVELRCDPISGHTALYWYRQSLGQGPEFLIYFQGTGAADDSGLPNDRFFAVRPEGSVSTLKIQRTERGDSAVYLCASSLGGPDTQYFGPGTRLTVL.